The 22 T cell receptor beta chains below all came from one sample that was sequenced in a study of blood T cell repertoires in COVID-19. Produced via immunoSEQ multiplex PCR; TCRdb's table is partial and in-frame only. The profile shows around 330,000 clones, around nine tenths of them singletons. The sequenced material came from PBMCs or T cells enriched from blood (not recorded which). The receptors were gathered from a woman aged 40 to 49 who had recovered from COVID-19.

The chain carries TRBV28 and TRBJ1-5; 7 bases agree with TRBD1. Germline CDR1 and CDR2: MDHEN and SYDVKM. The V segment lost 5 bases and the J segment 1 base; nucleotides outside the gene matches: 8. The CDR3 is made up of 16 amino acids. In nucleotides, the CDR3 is TGTGCCAGCAGTATCCCCGGGACAGCAAGCAATCAGCCCCAGCATTTT. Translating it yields CASSIPGTASNQPQHF. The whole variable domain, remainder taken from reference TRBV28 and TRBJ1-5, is DVKVTQSSRYLVKRTGEKVFLECVQDMDHENMFWYRQDPGLGLRLIYFSYDVKMKEKGDIPEGYSVSREKKERFSLILESASTNQTSMYLCASSIPGTASNQPQHFGDGTRLSIL.

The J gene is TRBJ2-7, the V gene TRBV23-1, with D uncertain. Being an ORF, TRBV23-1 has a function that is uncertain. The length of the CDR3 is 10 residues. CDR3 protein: CPRMWLEQYF. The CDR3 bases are TGCCCCCGCATGTGGCTCGAGCAGTACTTC.

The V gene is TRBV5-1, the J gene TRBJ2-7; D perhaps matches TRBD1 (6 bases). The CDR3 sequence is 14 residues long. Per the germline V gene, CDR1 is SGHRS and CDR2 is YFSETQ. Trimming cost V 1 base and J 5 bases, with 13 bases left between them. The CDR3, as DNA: TGCGCCAGCAGCTTGAGGGGGATTAGCGACGAGCAGTACTTC. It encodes CASSLRGISDEQYF.

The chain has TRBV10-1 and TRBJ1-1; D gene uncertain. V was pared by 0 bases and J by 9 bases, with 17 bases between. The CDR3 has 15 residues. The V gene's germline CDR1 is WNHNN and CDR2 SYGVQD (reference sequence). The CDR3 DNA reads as TGCGCCAGCAGTGAGTCAAAGGACGGGAGAGTGAAAGCTTTCTTT. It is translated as CASSESKDGRVKAFF.

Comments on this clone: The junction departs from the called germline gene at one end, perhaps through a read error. In DNA, the CDR3 is TGTACCAGTAGTGCGACAGGGCCGCAAGGCTACACCTTC. It yields the protein CTSSATGPQGYTF. The chain employs TRBV19 and TRBJ1-2; TRBD1 matches at 7 bases. Germline CDR1 is LNHDA and CDR2 is SQIVND (reference sequence). The length of the CDR3 is 13 residues.

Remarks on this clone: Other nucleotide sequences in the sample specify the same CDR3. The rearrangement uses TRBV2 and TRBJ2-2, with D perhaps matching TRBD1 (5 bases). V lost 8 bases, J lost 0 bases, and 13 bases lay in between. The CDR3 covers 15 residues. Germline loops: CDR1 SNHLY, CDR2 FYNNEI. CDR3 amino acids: CASGLGQPNTGELFF. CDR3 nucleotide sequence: TGTGCCAGCGGATTGGGGCAGCCGAACACCGGGGAGCTGTTTTTT. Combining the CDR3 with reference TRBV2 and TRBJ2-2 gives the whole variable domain EPEVTQTPSHQVTQMGQEVILRCVPISNHLYFYWYRQILGQKVEFLVSFYNNEISEKSEIFDDQFSVERPDGSNFTLKIRSTKLEDSAMYFCASGLGQPNTGELFFGEGSRLTVL.

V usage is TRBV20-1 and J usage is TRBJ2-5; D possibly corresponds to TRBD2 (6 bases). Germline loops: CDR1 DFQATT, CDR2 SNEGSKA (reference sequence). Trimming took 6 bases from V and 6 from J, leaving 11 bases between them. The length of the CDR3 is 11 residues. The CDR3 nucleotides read TGCAGTGCCAAGACTAGTAAGACCCAGTACTTC. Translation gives CSAKTSKTQYF.

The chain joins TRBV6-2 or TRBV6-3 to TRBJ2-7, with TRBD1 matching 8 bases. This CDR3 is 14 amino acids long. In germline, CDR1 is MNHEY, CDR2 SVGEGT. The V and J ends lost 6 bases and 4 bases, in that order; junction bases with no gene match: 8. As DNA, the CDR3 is TGTGCCAGCAGCCGAAATACAGGGGGGTACGAGCAGTACTTC. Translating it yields CASSRNTGGYEQYF.

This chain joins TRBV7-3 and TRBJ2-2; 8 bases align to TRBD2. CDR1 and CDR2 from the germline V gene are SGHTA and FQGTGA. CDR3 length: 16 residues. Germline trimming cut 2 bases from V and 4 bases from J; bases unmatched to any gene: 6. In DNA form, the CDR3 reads TGTGCCAGCAGCTTACCCGGACTAGCTGGCACCGGGGAGCTGTTTTTT. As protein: CASSLPGLAGTGELFF.

The CDR3 nucleotides are TGTGCCAGCAGCCCGGGACAGGGACCCTACGAGCAGTACTTC. It specifies CASSPGQGPYEQYF. This chain joins TRBV7-9 and TRBJ2-7, with 9 positions matching TRBD1. Per the germline V gene, CDR1 is SEHNR and CDR2 is FQNEAQ (reference sequence). V lost 5 bases to trimming and J lost 2 bases; unmatched junction nucleotides: 4. The CDR3 spans 14 residues.

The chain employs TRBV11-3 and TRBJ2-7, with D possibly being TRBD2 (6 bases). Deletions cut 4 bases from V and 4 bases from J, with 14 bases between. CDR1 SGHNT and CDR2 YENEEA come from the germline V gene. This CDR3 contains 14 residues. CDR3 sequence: CASSSLGGKYEQYF. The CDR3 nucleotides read TGTGCCAGCAGCTCCCTGGGCGGGAAGTACGAGCAGTACTTC.

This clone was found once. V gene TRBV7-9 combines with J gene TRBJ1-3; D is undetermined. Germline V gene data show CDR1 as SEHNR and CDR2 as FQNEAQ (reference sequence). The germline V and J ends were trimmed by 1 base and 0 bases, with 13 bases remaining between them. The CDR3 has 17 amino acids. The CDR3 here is CASSLGVGGSSGNTIYF. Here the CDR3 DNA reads TGTGCCAGCAGCTTAGGCGTTGGAGGCAGCTCTGGAAACACCATATATTTT.

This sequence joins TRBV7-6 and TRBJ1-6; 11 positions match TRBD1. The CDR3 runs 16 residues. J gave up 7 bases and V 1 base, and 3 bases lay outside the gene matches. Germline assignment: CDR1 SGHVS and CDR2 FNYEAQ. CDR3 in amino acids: CASSLGTGGINSPLHF. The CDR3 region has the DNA TGTGCCAGCAGCTTAGGGACAGGGGGCATAAATTCACCCCTCCACTTT. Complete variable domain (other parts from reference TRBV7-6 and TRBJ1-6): GAGVSQSPRYKVTKRGQDVALRCDPISGHVSLYWYRQALGQGPEFLTYFNYEAQQDKSGLPNDRFSAERPEGSISTLTIQRTEQRDSAMYRCASSLGTGGINSPLHFGNGTRLTVT.

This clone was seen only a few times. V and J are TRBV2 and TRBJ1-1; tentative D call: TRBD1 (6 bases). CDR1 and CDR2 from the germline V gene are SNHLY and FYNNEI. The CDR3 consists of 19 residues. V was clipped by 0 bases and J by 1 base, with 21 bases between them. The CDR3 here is CASSEALQGRGGKNTEAFF. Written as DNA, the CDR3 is TGTGCCAGCAGTGAAGCGCTTCAAGGCAGGGGTGGAAAGAACACTGAAGCTTTCTTT.

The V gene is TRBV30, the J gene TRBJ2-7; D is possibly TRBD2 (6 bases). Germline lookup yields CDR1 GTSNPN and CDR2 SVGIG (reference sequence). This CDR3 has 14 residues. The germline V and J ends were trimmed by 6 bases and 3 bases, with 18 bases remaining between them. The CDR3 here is CACKPGVPNYEQYF. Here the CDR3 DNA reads TGTGCCTGTAAGCCGGGGGTACCTAACTACGAGCAGTACTTC.

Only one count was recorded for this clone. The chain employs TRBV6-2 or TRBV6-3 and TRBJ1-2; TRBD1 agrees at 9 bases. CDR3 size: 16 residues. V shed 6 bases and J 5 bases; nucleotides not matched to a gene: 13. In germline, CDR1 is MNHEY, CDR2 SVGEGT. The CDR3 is CASSPLGQGSFYGYTF. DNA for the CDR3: TGTGCCAGCAGCCCTCTCGGACAGGGGTCCTTTTATGGCTACACCTTC.

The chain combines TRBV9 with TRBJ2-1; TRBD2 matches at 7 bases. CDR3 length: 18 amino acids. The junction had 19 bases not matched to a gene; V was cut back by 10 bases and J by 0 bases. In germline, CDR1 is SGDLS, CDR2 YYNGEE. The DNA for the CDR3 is TGTGCCGGTTCTAACGGGGGACTACCGTTTAGCTCCTACAATGAGCAGTTCTTC. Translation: CAGSNGGLPFSSYNEQFF.

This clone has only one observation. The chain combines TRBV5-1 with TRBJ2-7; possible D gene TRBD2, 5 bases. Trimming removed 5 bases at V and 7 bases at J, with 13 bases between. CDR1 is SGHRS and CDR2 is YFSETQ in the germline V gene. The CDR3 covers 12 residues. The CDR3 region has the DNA TGCGCCAGCAGTATTCCCCCGGGGGAGCAGTACTTC. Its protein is CASSIPPGEQYF.

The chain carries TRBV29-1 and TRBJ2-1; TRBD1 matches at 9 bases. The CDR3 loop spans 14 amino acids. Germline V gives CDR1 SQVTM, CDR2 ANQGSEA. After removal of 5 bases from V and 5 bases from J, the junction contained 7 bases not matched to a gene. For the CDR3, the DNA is TGCAGCGTTCCCTGGGACAGGGCCCACAATGAGCAGTTCTTC. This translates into CSVPWDRAHNEQFF.

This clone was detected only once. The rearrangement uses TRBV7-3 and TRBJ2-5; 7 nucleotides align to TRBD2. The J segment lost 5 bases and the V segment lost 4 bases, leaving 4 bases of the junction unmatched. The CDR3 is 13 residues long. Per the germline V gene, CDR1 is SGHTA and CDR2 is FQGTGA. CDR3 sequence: CASSSTSRETQYF. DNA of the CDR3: TGTGCCAGCAGCTCGACTAGCCGTGAGACCCAGTACTTC.

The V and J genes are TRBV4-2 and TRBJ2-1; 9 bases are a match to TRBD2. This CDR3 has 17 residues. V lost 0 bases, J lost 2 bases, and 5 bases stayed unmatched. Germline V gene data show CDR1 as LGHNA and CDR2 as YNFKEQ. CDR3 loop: CASSQDFSGSTYNEQFF. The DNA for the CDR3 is TGTGCCAGCAGCCAAGATTTTAGCGGGAGTACCTACAATGAGCAGTTCTTC.

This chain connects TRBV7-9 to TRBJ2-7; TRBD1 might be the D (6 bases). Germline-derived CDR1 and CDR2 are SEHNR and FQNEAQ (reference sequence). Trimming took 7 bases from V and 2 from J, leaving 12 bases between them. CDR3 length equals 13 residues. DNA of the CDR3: TGTGCCAGCACCGGGACAAACCCCTACGAGCAGTACTTC. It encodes CASTGTNPYEQYF.